This TCR beta chain stems from a study of blood T cell repertoires in COVID-19. Assay: immunoSEQ multiplex PCR; the TCRdb copy retains only in-frame clones and omits some. Of a few hundred thousand clones in the sample, approximately 86% were seen once. This CDR3 is built from 15 residues. From germline, CDR1 is MNHEY and CDR2 SVGAGI. V shed 10 bases, J shed 0 bases, and the junction held 8 bases outside the gene matches. This clonotype was sampled from a man in his forties who had recovered from COVID-19. This sequence joins TRBV6-5 and TRBJ2-7; 11 bases are shared with TRBD2. The sample taken for sequencing was peripheral blood. CDR3 sequence reads: CATQRTSGYSYEQYF. CDR3 DNA sequence: TGTGCCACCCAACGGACTAGCGGGTACTCCTACGAGCAGTACTTC.